This entry is about one T cell receptor (beta chain). Under the authors' procedure: It was from reference gene primer amplification that nucleated cell counts were estimated. This table comes from immunoSEQ multiplex PCR, and its TCRdb copy is limited to in-frame clones, with some not included. V and J calls and clone size are given by that table; D and trimming were obtained from the DNA. The table has approximately 85,000 clones, over 75% seen once. These data are taken from a study of blood T cell repertoires in COVID-19. Study context: Acute and convalescent COVID-19 samples came from the United States, Italy and Spain.

The CDR3 spans 16 residues. Trimming removed 3 bases from V and 2 bases from J, with 17 bases in between. Per germline, CDR1 MGHRA and CDR2 YSYEKL. This chain joins TRBV4-1 and TRBJ2-7, with a tentative D call TRBD2 (6 bases). The source material was peripheral blood. This sequence originates from a human donor in a cohort sampled during active COVID-19. CDR3 DNA: TGCGCCAGCAGCCAGGAAAACCGGGACTTTACCTACGAGCAGTACTTC. Its protein is CASSQENRDFTYEQYF.